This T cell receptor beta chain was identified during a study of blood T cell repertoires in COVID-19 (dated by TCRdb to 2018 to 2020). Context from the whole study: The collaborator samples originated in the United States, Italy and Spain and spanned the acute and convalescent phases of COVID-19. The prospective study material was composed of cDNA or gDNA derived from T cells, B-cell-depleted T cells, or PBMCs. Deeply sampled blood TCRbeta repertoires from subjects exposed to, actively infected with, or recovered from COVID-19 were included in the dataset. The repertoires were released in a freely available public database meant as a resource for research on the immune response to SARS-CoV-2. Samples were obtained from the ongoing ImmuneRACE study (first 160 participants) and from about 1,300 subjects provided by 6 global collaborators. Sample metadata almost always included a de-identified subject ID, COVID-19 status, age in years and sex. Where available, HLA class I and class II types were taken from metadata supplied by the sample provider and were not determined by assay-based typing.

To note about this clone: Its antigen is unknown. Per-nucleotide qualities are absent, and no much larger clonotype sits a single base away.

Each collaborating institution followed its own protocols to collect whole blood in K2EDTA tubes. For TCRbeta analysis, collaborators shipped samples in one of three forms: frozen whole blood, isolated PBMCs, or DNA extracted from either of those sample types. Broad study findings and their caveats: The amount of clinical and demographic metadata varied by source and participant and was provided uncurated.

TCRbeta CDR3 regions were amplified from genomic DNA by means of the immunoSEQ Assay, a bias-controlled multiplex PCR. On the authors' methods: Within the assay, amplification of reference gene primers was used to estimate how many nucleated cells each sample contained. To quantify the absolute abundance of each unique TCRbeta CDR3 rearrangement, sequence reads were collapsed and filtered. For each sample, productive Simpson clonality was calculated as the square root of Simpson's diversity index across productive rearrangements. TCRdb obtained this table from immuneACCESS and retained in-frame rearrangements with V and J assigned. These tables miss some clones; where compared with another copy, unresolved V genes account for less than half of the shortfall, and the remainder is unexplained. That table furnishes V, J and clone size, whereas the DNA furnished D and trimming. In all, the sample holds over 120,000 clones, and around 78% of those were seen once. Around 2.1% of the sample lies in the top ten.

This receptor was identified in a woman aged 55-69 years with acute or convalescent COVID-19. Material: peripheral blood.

For the CDR3, the sequence is CASAIAGGHEQYF. The bases read TGTGCCAGCGCAATAGCGGGAGGGCACGAGCAGTACTTC. Recombination linked TRBV27 to TRBJ2-7; 11 bases in between match TRBD2. After removal of 8 bases from V and 5 bases from J, the junction retains 5 bases not matched to a gene. CDR3 length: 13 amino acids, cysteine to phenylalanine. Only the CDR3 portion is preserved as DNA: 39 bases, with reading frame beginning at the first base. The germline V gene (reference sequence) supplies CDR1 MNHEY and CDR2 SMNVEV.